Shown below are 20 T cell receptor beta chains from a single sample sequenced in a study of cytomegalovirus exposure and HLA in healthy donors. PCR was performed using 60 Vbeta and 13 Jbeta primers. TCRdb keeps only in-frame clones here, not all; method: immunoSEQ multiplex PCR. This repertoire shows 85,000 to 120,000 clones, roughly 77% found once; its top ten account for 2.5%. Material: PBMCs. The receptors stem from a man aged 35-49 years in good health and CMV-seronegative.

V is TRBV25-1 and J is TRBJ2-2, with D perhaps TRBD1 (7 bases). The germline gives CDR1 MGHDK, CDR2 SYGVNS. This CDR3 comprises 16 residues. Deletions cut 3 bases from V and 2 bases from J, with 13 bases between. CDR3 loop: CASSEVEGANTGELFF. The DNA of the CDR3 is TGTGCCAGCAGTGAGGTGGAGGGGGCAAACACCGGGGAGCTGTTTTTT.

The CDR3, as DNA: TGTGCCAGCAGCCCCAATAGCGGGGGGGCTGGGGAGCAGTTCTTC. This gives the protein CASSPNSGGAGEQFF. The chain joins TRBV7-6 to TRBJ2-1; 11 positions agree with TRBD2. Germline V gene sequence: CDR1 SGHVS, CDR2 FNYEAQ. The CDR3 covers 15 residues. With V trimmed by 5 bases and J by 10 bases, 10 bases remained unmatched.

CDR3 in amino acids: CASTKTSGGPDTQYF. DNA for the CDR3: TGTGCCAGCACTAAGACTAGCGGGGGGCCCGATACGCAGTATTTT. The V call is TRBV5-6, the J call TRBJ2-3; 13 positions match TRBD2. The trim removed 6 bases at V and 6 bases at J, leaving 7 bases unmatched. CDR3 size: 15 residues. Germline V gene sequence: CDR1 SGHDT, CDR2 YYEEEE.

V is TRBV10-3 and J is TRBJ2-3, with 7 bases lining up with TRBD2. CDR3 size: 14 residues. Germline CDR1 and CDR2: ENHRY and SYGVKD. Losses at the gene ends were 6 bases for V and 1 base for J; bases not matched to a gene: 4. The CDR3 DNA follows: TGTGCCATCAGGGAGGGACTACGCACAGATACGCAGTATTTT. This sequence encodes CAIREGLRTDTQYF.

The chain links TRBV15 to TRBJ2-3; D unclear. The CDR3 consists of 14 residues. The germline V gene encodes CDR1 LNHNV and CDR2 YYDKDF (reference sequence). Trimming pared 0 bases from V and 6 bases from J, leaving 10 bases between. The CDR3 nucleotides read TGTGCCACCAGCAGAGATTCCAGTTCCGATACGCAGTATTTT. It encodes CATSRDSSSDTQYF.

The chain recombines TRBV5-1 with TRBJ2-5; D is perhaps TRBD1 (5 bases). The V and J ends lost 3 bases and 4 bases respectively, with 16 bases between them. The CDR3 contains 15 residues. The germline V gene encodes CDR1 SGHRS and CDR2 YFSETQ. CDR3 DNA sequence: TGCGCCAGCAGCTCGACTCGAAGGGGCGCAGAGACCCAGTACTTC. Translation: CASSSTRRGAETQYF.

This sequence joins TRBV25-1 and TRBJ1-6; weak D call: TRBD1 (6 bases). The CDR3 is 14 amino acids. V lost 1 base to trimming and J lost 8 bases, with 9 bases between them. Germline CDR1 reads MGHDK; CDR2 reads SYGVNS. The CDR3 region is CASSESGDHSPLHF. The CDR3 DNA follows: TGTGCCAGCAGTGAATCAGGGGACCATTCACCCCTCCACTTT.

The V gene is TRBV5-6, the J gene TRBJ2-7; TRBD1 aligns across 11 bases. J lost 3 bases, V lost 4 bases, and 6 bases had no gene match. This CDR3 spans 15 amino acids. The germline V gene encodes CDR1 SGHDT and CDR2 YYEEEE. The CDR3 bases are TGTGCCAGCAGCGCAGCCGGGACAGGGGGCTACGAGCAGTACTTC. Translating it yields CASSAAGTGGYEQYF.

Notes on this clone: Compared with germline, one end of the junction differs, possibly owing to a read error. The V call is TRBV5-4, the J call TRBJ2-3; the D gene is possibly TRBD2 (5 bases). Germline lookup yields CDR1 SGHNT and CDR2 YYREEE (reference sequence). The CDR3 is made up of 14 amino acids. CDR3 region: CASSSYHLAGGKDF. The CDR3 nucleotides are TGTGCCAGCAGCTCCTATCACCTAGCTGGTGGCAAGGATTTT.

J is TRBJ2-1 and V is TRBV5-8; D may be TRBD2 (6 bases). Trimming left V 4 bases short and J 0 bases short, with 14 bases between. Germline V lookup: CDR1 SGHTS, CDR2 YDEGEE. This CDR3 has 16 amino acids. The CDR3 loop is CASSRGTHASYNEQFF. DNA of the CDR3: TGTGCCAGCAGCCGGGGGACCCATGCCTCCTACAATGAGCAGTTCTTC.

The rearrangement uses TRBV2 and TRBJ1-1, with D perhaps matching TRBD1 (6 bases). The germline V and J ends were trimmed by 7 bases and 2 bases, with 14 bases remaining between them. Germline V gene data show CDR1 as SNHLY and CDR2 as FYNNEI. The CDR3 has 14 residues. DNA for the CDR3: TGTGCCAGCAAAGTGGGGGCGGAAAACACTGAAGCTTTCTTT. Its translation is CASKVGAENTEAFF.

The chain uses TRBV6-5 and TRBJ1-6; no definite D call. V lost 8 bases and J 7 bases, leaving 12 bases between the germline ends. Germline CDR1 reads MNHEY; CDR2 reads SVGAGI. The CDR3 contains 13 residues. CDR3 sequence (DNA): TGTGCCAGCTCTAACAGAAAAAATTCACCCCTCCACTTT. Its translation: CASSNRKNSPLHF.

The CDR3 sequence: CASSPLGGSYNEQFF. The DNA for the CDR3 is TGCGCCAGCAGCCCGCTGGGGGGCTCCTACAATGAGCAGTTCTTC. The gene calls are TRBV5-1 and TRBJ2-1, with D tentatively TRBD2 (6 bases). Germline loops: CDR1 SGHRS, CDR2 YFSETQ. Deletions cut 4 bases from V and 0 bases from J, with 11 bases between. The CDR3 totals 15 residues.

The gene calls are TRBV5-1 and TRBJ2-3, with 10 bases identical to TRBD2. The V segment lost 1 base and the J segment 2 bases; nucleotides outside the gene matches: 7. Germline CDR1 SGHRS, CDR2 YFSETQ. The CDR3 sequence is 17 residues long. CDR3 sequence: CASSLWGLAGVTDTQYF. CDR3 sequence (DNA): TGCGCCAGCAGCTTGTGGGGTCTAGCGGGGGTCACAGATACGCAGTATTTT.

This clone is a singleton in its sample. V and J are TRBV6-5 and TRBJ2-3; D ambiguous. V lost 6 bases and J 0 bases, leaving 13 bases between the germline ends. CDR1 is MNHEY, CDR2 SVGAGI, per germline. The CDR3 length is 15 residues. The CDR3 coding sequence is TGTGCCAGCAGAGACACTTTCGCTAGCACAGATACGCAGTATTTT. This codes for CASRDTFASTDTQYF.

The V and J genes are TRBV5-1 and TRBJ2-6, with a tentative D call TRBD1 (5 bases). Germline loops: CDR1 SGHRS, CDR2 YFSETQ. CDR3 size: 15 residues. V was pared by 5 bases and J by 2 bases, with 11 bases between. The CDR3 region has the DNA TGCGCCAGCAGTTCAGGGTCAACTGGGGCCAACGTCCTGACTTTC. This gives the protein CASSSGSTGANVLTF.

Details on this clone: A read error may produce the germline difference seen at one junction end. The gene calls are TRBV10-1 and TRBJ1-1, with TRBD1 identical over 9 bases. CDR3 length equals 13 residues. Germline V gives CDR1 WNHNN, CDR2 SYGVQD (reference sequence). DNA of the CDR3: TGCGCCAGCAGCGGACAGGGGAACGCTGAAGCTTTCTTT. Translation gives CASSGQGNAEAFF.

The rearrangement uses TRBV5-4 and TRBJ2-5; perhaps TRBD2 as D (5 bases). CDR3 size: 14 residues. With 0 bases removed from V and 5 bases from J, the gap between germline ends came to 11 bases. Germline values: CDR1 SGHNT, CDR2 YYREEE (reference sequence). CDR3 protein: CASSLAGTRETQYF. The DNA of the CDR3 is TGTGCCAGCAGCTTGGCGGGAACCAGGGAGACCCAGTACTTC.

This chain uses TRBV9 with TRBJ1-1; D unresolved. The V gene's germline CDR1 is SGDLS and CDR2 YYNGEE. V lost 2 bases to trimming and J lost 7 bases, with 6 bases between them. The CDR3 extends over 11 amino acids. Here the CDR3 DNA reads TGTGCCAGCAGCGTTGAGGGTGAAGCTTTCTTT. This codes for CASSVEGEAFF.

The rearrangement uses TRBV6-5 and TRBJ1-2; D not certain. CDR3 length: 13 amino acids. Per the germline V gene, CDR1 is MNHEY and CDR2 is SVGAGI. Trimming cost V 6 bases and J 2 bases, with 10 bases left between them. The CDR3 here is CASREDRNYGYTF. The CDR3 region has the DNA TGTGCCAGCAGGGAGGATAGGAACTATGGCTACACCTTC.